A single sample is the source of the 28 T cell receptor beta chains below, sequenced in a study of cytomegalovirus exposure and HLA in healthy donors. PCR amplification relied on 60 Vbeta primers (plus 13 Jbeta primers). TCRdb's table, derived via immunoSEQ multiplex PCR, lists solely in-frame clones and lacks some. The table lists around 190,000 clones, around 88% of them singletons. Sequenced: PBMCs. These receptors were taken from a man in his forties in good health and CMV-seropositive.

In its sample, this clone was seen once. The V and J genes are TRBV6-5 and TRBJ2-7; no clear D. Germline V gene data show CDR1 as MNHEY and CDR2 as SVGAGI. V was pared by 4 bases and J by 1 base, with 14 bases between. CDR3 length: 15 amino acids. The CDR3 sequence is CASSSPTLASYEQYF. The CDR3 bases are TGTGCCAGCAGTTCCCCCACTTTAGCATCCTACGAGCAGTACTTC.

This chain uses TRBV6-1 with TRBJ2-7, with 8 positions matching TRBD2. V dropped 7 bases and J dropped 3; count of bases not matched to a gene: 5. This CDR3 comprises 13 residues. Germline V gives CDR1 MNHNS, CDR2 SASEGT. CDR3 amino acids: CASTPGTSYEQYF. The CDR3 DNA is TGTGCCAGCACTCCCGGGACTAGCTACGAGCAGTACTTC.

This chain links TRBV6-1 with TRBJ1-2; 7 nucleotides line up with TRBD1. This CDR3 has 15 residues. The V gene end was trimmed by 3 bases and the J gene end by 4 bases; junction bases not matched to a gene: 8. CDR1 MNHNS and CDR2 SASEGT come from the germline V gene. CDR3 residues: CASSEGSTGVYGYTF. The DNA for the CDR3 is TGTGCCAGCAGTGAGGGGTCCACAGGGGTCTATGGCTACACCTTC.

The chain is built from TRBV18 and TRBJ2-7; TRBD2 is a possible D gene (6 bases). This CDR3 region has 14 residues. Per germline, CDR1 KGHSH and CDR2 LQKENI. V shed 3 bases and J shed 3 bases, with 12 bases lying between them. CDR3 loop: CASSPYPGDYEQYF. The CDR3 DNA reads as TGTGCCAGCTCACCCTATCCGGGGGACTACGAGCAGTACTTC. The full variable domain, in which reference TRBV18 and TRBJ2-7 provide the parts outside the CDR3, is NAGVMQNPRHLVRRRGQEARLRCSPMKGHSHVYWYRQLPEEGLKFMVYLQKENIIDESGMPKERFSAEFPKEGPSILRIQQVVRGDSAAYFCASSPYPGDYEQYFGPGTRLTVT.

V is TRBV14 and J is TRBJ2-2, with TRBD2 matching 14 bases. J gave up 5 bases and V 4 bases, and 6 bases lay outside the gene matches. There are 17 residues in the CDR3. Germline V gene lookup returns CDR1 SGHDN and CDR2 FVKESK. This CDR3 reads CASSLMRLAGGTGELFF. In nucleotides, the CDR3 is TGTGCCAGCAGCCTAATGAGACTAGCGGGAGGGACCGGGGAGCTGTTTTTT.

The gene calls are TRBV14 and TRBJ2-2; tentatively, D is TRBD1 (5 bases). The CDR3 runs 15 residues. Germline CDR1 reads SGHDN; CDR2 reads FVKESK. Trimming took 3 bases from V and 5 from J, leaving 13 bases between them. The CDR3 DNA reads TGTGCCAGCAGCCATCGAGCTCAGGGTACCGGGGAGCTGTTTTTT. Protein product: CASSHRAQGTGELFF.

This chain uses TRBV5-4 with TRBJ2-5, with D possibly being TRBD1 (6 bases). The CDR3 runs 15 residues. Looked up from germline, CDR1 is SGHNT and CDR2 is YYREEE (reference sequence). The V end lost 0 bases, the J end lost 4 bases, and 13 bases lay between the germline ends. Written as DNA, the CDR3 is TGTGCCAGCAGCTTGGCCAGGGGAGTCGGAGAGACCCAGTACTTC. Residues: CASSLARGVGETQYF.

The CDR3 DNA is TGTGCCAGCAGCTTACCGGGACAGGGGACCTACGAGCAGTACTTC. Protein sequence: CASSLPGQGTYEQYF. This rearrangement joins TRBV5-4 to TRBJ2-5; TRBD1 aligns across 10 bases. The DNA end is more similar to TRBJ2-7, so the J call may be wrong. CDR3 length: 15 residues. Per germline, CDR1 SGHNT and CDR2 YYREEE (reference sequence).

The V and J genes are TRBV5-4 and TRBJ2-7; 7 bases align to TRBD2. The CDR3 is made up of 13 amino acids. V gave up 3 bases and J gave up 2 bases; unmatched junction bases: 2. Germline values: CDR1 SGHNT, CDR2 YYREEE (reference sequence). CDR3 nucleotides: TGTGCCAGCAGCTCCGGGACTACCTACGAGCAGTACTTC. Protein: CASSSGTTYEQYF.

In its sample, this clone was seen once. The CDR3 here is CASSSLAGGGGDSQYF. For the CDR3, the DNA is TGCGCCAGCAGCTCCCTAGCGGGAGGAGGAGGAGACAGTCAGTACTTC. This chain joins TRBV5-1 and TRBJ2-4; 11 bases match TRBD2. This CDR3 spans 16 amino acids. Per germline, CDR1 SGHRS and CDR2 YFSETQ. Germline trimming cut 3 bases from V and 12 bases from J; bases unmatched to any gene: 14.

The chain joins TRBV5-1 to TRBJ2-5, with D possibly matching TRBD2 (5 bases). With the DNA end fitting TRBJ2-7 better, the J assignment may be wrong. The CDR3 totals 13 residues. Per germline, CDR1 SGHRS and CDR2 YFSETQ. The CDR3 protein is CASSLVEGHEQYF. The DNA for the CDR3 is TGCGCCAGCAGCTTGGTTGAGGGCCACGAGCAGTACTTC.

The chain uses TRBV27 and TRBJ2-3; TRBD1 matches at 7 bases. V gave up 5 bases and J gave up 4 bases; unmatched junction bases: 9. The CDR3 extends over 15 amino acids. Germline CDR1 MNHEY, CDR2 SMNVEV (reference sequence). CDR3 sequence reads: CASSLGDRVADTQYF. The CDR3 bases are TGTGCCAGCAGTCTGGGAGACAGGGTTGCAGATACGCAGTATTTT.

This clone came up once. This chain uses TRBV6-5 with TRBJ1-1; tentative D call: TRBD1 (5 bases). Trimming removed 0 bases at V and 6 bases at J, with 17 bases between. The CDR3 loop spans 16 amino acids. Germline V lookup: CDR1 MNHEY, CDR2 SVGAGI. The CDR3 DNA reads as TGTGCCAGCAGTTACTCAAAGGTCCAGGGTTGGTCTGAAGCTTTCTTT. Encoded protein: CASSYSKVQGWSEAFF.

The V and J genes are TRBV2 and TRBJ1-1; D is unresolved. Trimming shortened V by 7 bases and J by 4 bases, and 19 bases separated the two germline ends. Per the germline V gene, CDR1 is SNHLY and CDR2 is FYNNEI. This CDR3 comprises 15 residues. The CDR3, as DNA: TGTGCCAGCACCCTGGTGGGAACGGCGGGCACTGAAGCTTTCTTT. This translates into CASTLVGTAGTEAFF.

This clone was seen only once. CDR3: CAAQKVAGDTQYF. CDR3 bases: TGTGCCGCCCAGAAAGTAGCGGGAGATACGCAGTATTTT. The rearrangement joins TRBV6-6 to TRBJ2-3; TRBD2 matches 7 bases. The CDR3 consists of 13 residues. With 11 bases clipped from V and 5 bases from J, the junction kept 10 bases outside the gene matches. Germline V gene data show CDR1 as MNHNY and CDR2 as SVGAGI (reference sequence).

The CDR3 is CASSYSYRVDTEAFF. In nucleotides, the CDR3 is TGTGCCAGCAGTTACTCCTACAGGGTCGACACTGAAGCTTTCTTT. V is TRBV6-5 and J is TRBJ1-1; D might be TRBD1 (6 bases). The CDR3 extends over 15 amino acids. V lost 0 bases and J 3 bases, leaving 11 bases between the germline ends. The germline V gene has CDR1 MNHEY and CDR2 SVGAGI.

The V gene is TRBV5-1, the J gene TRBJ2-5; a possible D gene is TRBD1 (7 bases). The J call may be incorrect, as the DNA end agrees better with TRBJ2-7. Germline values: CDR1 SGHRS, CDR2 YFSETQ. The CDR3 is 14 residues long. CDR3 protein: CASSEARGVGEQYF. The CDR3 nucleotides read TGCGCCAGCAGTGAAGCCAGGGGGGTGGGCGAGCAGTACTTC.

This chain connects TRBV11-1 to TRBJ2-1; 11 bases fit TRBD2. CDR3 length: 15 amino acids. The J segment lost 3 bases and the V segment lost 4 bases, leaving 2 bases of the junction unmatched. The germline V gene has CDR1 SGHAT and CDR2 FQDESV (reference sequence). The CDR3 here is CASSSGTSGYNEQFF. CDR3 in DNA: TGTGCCAGCAGCTCTGGGACTAGCGGCTACAATGAGCAGTTCTTC.

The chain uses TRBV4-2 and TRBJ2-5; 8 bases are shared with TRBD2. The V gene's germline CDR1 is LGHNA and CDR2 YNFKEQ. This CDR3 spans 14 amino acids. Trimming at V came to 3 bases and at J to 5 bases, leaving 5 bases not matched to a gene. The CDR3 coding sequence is TGTGCCAGCAGCCACGGGGGGGATACGGAGACCCAGTACTTC. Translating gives CASSHGGDTETQYF.

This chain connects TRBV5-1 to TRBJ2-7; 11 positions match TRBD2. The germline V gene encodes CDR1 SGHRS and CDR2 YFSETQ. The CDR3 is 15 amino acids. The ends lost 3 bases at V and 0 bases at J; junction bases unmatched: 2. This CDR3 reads CASSSSGRFSYEQYF. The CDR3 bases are TGCGCCAGCAGCTCTAGCGGGAGGTTCTCCTACGAGCAGTACTTC.

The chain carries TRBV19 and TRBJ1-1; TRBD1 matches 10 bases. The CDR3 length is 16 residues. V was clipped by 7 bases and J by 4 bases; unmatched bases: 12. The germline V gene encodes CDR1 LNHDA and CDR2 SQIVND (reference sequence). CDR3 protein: CASKPGQGPTGTEAFF. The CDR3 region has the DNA TGTGCCAGTAAACCGGGACAGGGGCCCACCGGCACTGAAGCTTTCTTT.

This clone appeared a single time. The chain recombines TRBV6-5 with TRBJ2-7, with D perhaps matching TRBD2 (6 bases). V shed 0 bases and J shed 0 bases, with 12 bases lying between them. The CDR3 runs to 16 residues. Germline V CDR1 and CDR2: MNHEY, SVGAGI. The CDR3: CASSYSSGVSSYEQYF. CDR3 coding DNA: TGTGCCAGCAGTTACTCGTCGGGGGTGAGCTCCTACGAGCAGTACTTC.

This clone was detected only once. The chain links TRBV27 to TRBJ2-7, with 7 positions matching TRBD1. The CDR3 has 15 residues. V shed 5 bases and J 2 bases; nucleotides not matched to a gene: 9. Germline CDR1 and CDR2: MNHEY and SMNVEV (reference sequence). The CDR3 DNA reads TGTGCCAGCAGTCCGCTCCGGGACAGCACCTACGAGCAGTACTTC. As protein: CASSPLRDSTYEQYF.

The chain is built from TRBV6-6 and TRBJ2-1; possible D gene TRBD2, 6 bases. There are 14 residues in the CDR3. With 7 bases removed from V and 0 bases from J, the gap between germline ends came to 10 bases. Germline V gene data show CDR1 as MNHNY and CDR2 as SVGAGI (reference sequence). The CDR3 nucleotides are TGTGCCAGCAAGGTGGACTACTCCTACAATGAGCAGTTCTTC. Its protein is CASKVDYSYNEQFF.

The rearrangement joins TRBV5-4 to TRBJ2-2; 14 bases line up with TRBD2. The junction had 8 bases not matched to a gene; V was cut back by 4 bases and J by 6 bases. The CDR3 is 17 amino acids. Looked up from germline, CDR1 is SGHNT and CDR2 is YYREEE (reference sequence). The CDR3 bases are TGTGCCAGCAGCCCGGCGGGACTAGCGGGAGTCCCCGGGGAGCTGTTTTTT. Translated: CASSPAGLAGVPGELFF.

Written as DNA, the CDR3 is TGTGCCAGCAGTTTAAAGACTAGTACCGGGGAGCTGTTTTTT. Its protein product is CASSLKTSTGELFF. V gene TRBV6-6 combines with J gene TRBJ2-2, with D possibly matching TRBD2 (6 bases). Trimming shortened V by 4 bases and J by 5 bases, and 11 bases separated the two germline ends. Germline V gene data show CDR1 as MNHNY and CDR2 as SVGAGI (reference sequence). This CDR3 has 14 residues.

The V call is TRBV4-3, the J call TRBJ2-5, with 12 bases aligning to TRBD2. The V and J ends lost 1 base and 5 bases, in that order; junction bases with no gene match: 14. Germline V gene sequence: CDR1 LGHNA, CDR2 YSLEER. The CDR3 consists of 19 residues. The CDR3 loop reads CASSQAAASGRGYLETQYF. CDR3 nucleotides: TGCGCCAGCAGCCAAGCGGCGGCTAGCGGGAGGGGGTACCTGGAGACCCAGTACTTC.

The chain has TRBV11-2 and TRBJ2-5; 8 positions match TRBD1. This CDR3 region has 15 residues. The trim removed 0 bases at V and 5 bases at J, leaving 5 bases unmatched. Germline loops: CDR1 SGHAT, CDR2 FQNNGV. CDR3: CASSLDQGARETQYF. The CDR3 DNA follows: TGTGCCAGCAGCTTAGATCAGGGGGCCAGGGAGACCCAGTACTTC.